These T cell receptor beta chains were read from a single sample in a study of shared clonotypes between healthy human individuals. Measured with immunoSEQ multiplex PCR; TCRdb has only the in-frame clones, and not every one. The sample records approximately 2,000,000 clones, around 92% being singletons. The sample taken for sequencing was naive CD4+ T cells from PBMCs. These receptors were taken from a man between 18 and 35 years old in good health. Some clones in this sample may be carry-over from other donors' samples. Both conserved end residues are part of each CDR3. The D gene is left open where the match is weak.

J gene,D gene,V gene,CDR3 protein
TRBJ1-1,TRBD1,TRBV7-9,CASSPYWTGDLGTEAFF
TRBJ2-7,TRBD2,TRBV27,CASSLGLAGAWRPYF
TRBJ2-1,TRBD2,TRBV7-2,CASSLVGTSGGLYNEQFF
TRBJ1-1,NA,TRBV2,CASYGFGEAFF
TRBJ2-7,NA,TRBV5-1,CASSLEGFEQYF
TRBJ2-5,NA,TRBV19,CATASRVSGETQYF
TRBJ2-1,NA,TRBV29-1,CSAVRGPSYNEQFF
TRBJ2-2,NA,TRBV25-1,CASKGNTGELFF
TRBJ1-1,TRBD1,TRBV5-4,CASSPQGLTMNTEAFF
TRBJ2-5,NA,TRBV6-5,CASSQGETQYF
NA,TRBD2,TRBV28,CASSWGLATQYF
TRBJ2-2,TRBD2,TRBV5-1,CASSSLAGDTGELFF
TRBJ1-5,NA,TRBV9,CASSVGSRGAQHF
TRBJ2-5,TRBD1,TRBV4-1,CASSQDRDRVDGETQYF